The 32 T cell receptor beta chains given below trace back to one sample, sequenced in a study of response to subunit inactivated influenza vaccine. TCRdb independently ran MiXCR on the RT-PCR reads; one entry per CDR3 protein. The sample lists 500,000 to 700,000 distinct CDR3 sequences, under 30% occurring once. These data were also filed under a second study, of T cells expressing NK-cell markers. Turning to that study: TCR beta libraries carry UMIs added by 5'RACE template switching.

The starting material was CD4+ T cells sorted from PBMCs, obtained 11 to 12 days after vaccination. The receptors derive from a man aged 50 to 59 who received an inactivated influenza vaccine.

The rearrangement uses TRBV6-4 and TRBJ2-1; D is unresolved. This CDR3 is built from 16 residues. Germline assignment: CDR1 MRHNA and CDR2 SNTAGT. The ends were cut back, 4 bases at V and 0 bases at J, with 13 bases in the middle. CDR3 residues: CASSVSIGFSYNEQFF. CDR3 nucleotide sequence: TGTGCCAGCAGTGTTTCCATCGGGTTCTCCTACAATGAGCAGTTCTTC.

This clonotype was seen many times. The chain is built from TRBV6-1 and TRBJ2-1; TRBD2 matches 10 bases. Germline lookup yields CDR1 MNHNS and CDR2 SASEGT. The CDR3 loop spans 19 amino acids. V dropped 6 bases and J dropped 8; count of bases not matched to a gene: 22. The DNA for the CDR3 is TGTGCCAGCAGACGCGACCGAGGCGAGCGGGGGGGCAGGGAGTATGAGCAGTTCTTC. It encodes CASRRDRGERGGREYEQFF.

As DNA, the CDR3 is TGTGCCTGGAGGCGGGACTCCGAGACGCAGTATTTT. Its protein is CAWRRDSETQYF. The chain employs TRBV30 and TRBJ2-3, with D possibly being TRBD2 (6 bases). Trimming removed 3 bases from V and 9 bases from J, with 13 bases in between. The CDR3 is 12 residues long. CDR1 and CDR2 from the germline V gene are GTSNPN and SVGIG (reference sequence).

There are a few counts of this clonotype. In nucleotides, the CDR3 is TGTGCCAGCAGCAACTTCCCGACTAGCGGGGGGTACAATGAGCAGTTCTTC. Translation: CASSNFPTSGGYNEQFF. V gene TRBV7-2 combines with J gene TRBJ2-1, with 13 positions matching TRBD2. The CDR3 is made up of 17 amino acids. After removal of 5 bases from V and 4 bases from J, the junction contained 8 bases not matched to a gene. Germline CDR1 SGHTA, CDR2 FQGNSA.

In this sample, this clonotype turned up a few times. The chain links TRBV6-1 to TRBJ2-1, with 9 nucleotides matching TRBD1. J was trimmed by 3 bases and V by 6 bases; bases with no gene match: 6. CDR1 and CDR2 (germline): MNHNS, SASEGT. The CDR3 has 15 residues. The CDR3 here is CASRRTGVGYNEQFF. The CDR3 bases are TGTGCCAGCAGGCGGACAGGGGTCGGCTACAATGAGCAGTTCTTC.

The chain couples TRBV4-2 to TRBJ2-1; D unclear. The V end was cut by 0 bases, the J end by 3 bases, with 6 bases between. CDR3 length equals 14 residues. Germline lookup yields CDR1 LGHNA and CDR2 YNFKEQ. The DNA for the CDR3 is TGTGCCAGCAGCCAAGAAGCCAGCTACAATGAGCAGTTCTTC. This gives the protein CASSQEASYNEQFF.

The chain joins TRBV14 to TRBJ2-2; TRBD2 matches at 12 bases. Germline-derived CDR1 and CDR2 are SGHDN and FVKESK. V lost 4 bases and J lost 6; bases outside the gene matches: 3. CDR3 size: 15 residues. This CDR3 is CASSPLAGGPGELFF. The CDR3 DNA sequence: TGTGCCAGCAGCCCACTAGCGGGGGGCCCCGGGGAGCTGTTTTTT.

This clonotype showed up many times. The CDR3 protein is CSAGPRNEQFF. The CDR3 coding sequence is TGCAGTGCTGGACCTCGAAATGAGCAGTTCTTC. The V and J genes are TRBV20-1 and TRBJ2-1, with D unclear. Per germline, CDR1 DFQATT and CDR2 SNEGSKA (reference sequence). Trimming cost V 5 bases and J 7 bases, with 9 bases left between them. This CDR3 has 11 residues.

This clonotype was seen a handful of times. Written as DNA, the CDR3 is TGCGCCAGCAGCTTAGCGAGGACTAGCGGGATAAATGAGCAGTTCTTC. Its protein product is CASSLARTSGINEQFF. The chain is built from TRBV5-1 and TRBJ2-1, with TRBD2 matching over 12 bases. Germline assignment: CDR1 SGHRS and CDR2 YFSETQ. The junction had 7 bases not matched to a gene; V was cut back by 2 bases and J by 7 bases. This CDR3 comprises 16 residues.

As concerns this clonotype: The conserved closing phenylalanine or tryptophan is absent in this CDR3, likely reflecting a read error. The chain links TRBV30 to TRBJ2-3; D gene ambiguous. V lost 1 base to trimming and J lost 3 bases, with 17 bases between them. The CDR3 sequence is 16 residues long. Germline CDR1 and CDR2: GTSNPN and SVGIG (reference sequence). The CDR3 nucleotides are TGTGCCTGGAGTGCCCATTCAAGCTTTGAGACAGATACGCAGTATTCT. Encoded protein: CAWSAHSSFETDTQYS.

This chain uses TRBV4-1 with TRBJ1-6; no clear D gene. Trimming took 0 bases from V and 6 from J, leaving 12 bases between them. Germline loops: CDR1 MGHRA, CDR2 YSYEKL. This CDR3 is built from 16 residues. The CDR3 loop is CASSQDHFVRNSPLHF. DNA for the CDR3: TGCGCCAGCAGCCAAGATCATTTTGTACGTAATTCACCCCTCCACTTT.

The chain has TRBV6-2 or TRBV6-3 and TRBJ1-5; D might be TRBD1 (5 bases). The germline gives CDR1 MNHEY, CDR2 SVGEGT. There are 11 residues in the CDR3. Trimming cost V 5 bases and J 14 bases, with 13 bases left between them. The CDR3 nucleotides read TGTGCCAGCAGTCAGGTTGGACACAAGCATTTT. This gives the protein CASSQVGHKHF.

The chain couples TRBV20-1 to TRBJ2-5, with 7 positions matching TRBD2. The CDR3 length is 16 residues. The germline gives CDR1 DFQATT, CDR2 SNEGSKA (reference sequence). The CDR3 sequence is CTASGQGPGRGETQYF. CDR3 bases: TGCACCGCTAGCGGTCAGGGCCCGGGTCGCGGGGAGACCCAGTACTTC.

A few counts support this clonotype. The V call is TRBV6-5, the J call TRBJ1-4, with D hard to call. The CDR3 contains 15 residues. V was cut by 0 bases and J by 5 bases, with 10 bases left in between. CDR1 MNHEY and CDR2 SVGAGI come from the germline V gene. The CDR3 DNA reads TGTGCCAGCAGTTACTCCTCGGGAAGAAATGAAAAACTGTTTTTT. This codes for CASSYSSGRNEKLFF.

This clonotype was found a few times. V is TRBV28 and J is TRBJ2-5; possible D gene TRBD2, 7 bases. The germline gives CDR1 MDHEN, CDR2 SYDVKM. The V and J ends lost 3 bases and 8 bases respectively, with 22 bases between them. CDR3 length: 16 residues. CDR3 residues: CASSFASGGRGGTQYF. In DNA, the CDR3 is TGTGCCAGCAGTTTTGCATCGGGCGGGAGAGGGGGAACCCAGTACTTC. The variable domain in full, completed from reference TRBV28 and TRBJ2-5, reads DVKVTQSSRYLVKRTGEKVFLECVQDMDHENMFWYRQDPGLGLRLIYFSYDVKMKEKGDIPEGYSVSREKKERFSLILESASTNQTSMYLCASSFASGGRGGTQYFGPGTRLLVL.

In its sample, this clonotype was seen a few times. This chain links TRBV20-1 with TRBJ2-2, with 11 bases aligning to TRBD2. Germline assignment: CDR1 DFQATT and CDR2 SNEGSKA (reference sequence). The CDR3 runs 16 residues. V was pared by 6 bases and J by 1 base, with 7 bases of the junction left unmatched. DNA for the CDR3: TGCAGTGCAACCGGGACTAGCGGCCAGAACACCGGGGAGCTGTTTTTT. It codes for CSATGTSGQNTGELFF.

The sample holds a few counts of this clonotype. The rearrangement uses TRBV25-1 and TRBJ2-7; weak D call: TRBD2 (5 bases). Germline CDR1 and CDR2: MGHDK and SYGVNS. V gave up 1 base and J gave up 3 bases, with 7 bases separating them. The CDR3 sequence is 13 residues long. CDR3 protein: CASSESGIYEQYF. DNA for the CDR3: TGTGCCAGCAGTGAATCGGGGATCTACGAGCAGTACTTC.

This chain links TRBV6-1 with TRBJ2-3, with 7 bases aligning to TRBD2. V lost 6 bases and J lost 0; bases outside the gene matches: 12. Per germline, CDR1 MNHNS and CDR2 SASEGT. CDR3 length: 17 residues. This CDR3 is CASRKIGRGGSTDTQYF. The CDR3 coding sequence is TGTGCCAGCAGGAAAATCGGAAGGGGAGGGAGCACAGATACGCAGTATTTT.

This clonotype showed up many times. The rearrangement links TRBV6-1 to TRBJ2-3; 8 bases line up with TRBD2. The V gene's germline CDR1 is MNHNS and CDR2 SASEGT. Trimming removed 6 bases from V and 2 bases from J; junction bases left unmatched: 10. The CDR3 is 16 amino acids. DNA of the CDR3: TGTGCCAGCAGCCCATGGGAGCGGGGGCTCACAGATACGCAGTATTTT. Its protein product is CASSPWERGLTDTQYF.

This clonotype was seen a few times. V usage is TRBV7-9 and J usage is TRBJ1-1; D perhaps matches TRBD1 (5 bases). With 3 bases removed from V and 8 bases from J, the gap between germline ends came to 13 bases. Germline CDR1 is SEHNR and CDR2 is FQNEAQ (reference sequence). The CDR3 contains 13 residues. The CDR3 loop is CASSLLGADEAFF. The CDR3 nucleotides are TGTGCCAGCAGCTTGTTAGGGGCAGACGAAGCTTTCTTT.

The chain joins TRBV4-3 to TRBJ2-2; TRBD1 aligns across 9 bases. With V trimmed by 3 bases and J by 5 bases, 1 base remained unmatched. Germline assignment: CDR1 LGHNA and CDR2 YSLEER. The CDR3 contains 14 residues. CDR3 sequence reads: CASSHGTGTGELFF. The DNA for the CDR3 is TGCGCCAGCAGCCACGGGACAGGGACCGGGGAGCTGTTTTTT.

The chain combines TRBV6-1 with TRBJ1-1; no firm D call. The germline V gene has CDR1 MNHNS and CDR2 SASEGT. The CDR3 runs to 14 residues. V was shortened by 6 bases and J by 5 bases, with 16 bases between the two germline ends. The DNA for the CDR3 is TGTGCCAGCAGGGCTTTGGCGGAGAGGACTGAAGCTTTCTTT. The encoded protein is CASRALAERTEAFF.

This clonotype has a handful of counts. The CDR3 loop reads CASSQDHGLFYEQYF. The CDR3, as DNA: TGCGCCAGCAGCCAAGATCATGGGCTCTTCTACGAGCAGTACTTC. V usage is TRBV4-1 and J usage is TRBJ2-7; D unclear. Germline CDR1 reads MGHRA; CDR2 reads YSYEKL. The CDR3 is 15 residues long. V lost 0 bases to trimming and J lost 3 bases, with 12 bases between them.

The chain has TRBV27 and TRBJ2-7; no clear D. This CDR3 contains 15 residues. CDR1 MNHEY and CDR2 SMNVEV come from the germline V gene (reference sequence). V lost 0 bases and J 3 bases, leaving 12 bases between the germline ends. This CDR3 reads CASSLSNQNLYEQYF. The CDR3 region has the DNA TGTGCCAGCAGTTTATCGAACCAGAATCTCTACGAGCAGTACTTC.

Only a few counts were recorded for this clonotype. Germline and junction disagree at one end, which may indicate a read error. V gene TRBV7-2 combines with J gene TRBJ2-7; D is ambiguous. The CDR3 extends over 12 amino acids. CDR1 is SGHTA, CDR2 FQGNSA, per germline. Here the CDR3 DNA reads TGTGCCAGCAGCTTAGCGAAACGGACGGCGAACTTC. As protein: CASSLAKRTANF.

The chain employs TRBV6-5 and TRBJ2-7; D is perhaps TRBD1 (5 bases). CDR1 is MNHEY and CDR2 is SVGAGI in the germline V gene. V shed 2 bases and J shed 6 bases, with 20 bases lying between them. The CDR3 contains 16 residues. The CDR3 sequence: CASSYTDPRVGSEQYF. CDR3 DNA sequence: TGTGCCAGCAGTTACACAGATCCCAGGGTGGGCTCCGAGCAGTACTTC.

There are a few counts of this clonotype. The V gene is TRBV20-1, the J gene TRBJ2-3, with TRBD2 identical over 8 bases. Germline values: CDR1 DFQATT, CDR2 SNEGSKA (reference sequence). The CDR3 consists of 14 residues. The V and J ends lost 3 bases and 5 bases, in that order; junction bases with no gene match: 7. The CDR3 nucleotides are TGCAGTGCTAGGGGGGTTCTAGCGGGAGATACGCAGTATTTT. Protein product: CSARGVLAGDTQYF.

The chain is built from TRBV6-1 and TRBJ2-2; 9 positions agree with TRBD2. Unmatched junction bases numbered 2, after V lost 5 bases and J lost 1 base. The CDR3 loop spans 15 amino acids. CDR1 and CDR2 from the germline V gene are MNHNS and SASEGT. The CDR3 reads CASSLAGKNTGELFF. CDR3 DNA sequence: TGTGCCAGCAGTCTAGCGGGAAAGAACACCGGGGAGCTGTTTTTT.

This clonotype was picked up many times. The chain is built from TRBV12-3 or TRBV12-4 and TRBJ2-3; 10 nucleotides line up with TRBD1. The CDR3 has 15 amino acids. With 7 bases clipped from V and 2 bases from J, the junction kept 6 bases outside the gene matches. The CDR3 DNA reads TGTGCCAGCAAACCGGGACAGGGGTACACAGATACGCAGTATTTT. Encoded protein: CASKPGQGYTDTQYF.

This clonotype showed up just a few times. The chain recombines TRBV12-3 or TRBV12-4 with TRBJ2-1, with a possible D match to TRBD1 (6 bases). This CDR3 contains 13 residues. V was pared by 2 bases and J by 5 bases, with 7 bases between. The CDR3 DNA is TGTGCCAGCAGTTTATCAGGGGACAATGAGCAGTTCTTC. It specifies CASSLSGDNEQFF.

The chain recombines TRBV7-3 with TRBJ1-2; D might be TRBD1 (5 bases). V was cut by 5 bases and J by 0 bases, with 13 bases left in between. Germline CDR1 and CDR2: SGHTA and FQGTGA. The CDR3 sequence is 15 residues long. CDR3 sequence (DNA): TGTGCCAGCAGCCTAGACGGGACTTCTAACTATGGCTACACCTTC. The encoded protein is CASSLDGTSNYGYTF. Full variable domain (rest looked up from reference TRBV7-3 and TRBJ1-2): GAGVSQTPSNKVTEKGKYVELRCDPISGHTALYWYRQSLGQGPEFLIYFQGTGAADDSGLPNDRFFAVRPEGSVSTLKIQRTERGDSAVYLCASSLDGTSNYGYTFGSGTRLTVV.

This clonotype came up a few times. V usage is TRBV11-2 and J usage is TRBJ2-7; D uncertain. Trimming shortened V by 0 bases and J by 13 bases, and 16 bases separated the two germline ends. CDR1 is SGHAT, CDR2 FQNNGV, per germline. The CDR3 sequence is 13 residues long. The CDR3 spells CASSLDGSRFRYF. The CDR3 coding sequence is TGTGCCAGCAGCTTAGATGGCAGCCGATTCCGCTACTTC.